One and the same sample provided the 18 T cell receptor beta chains below, sequenced in a study of T cells after posttransplantation cyclophosphamide. Controls had myeloablative marrow grafts with methotrexate and calcineurin inhibitor, sampled at 1 year. Libraries were prepared by immunoSEQ multiplex PCR; TCRdb keeps only in-frame clonotypes and omits some of them. This sample has some 21,000 clones, with 80% to 90% found just once. Sequencing was performed on PBMCs, taken roughly 49 weeks after allogeneic stem cell transplant with calcineurin inhibitor and methotrexate. The receptors originated from a female patient aged 30-39 years who received an allogeneic stem cell transplant from an unrelated donor, was CMV-positive, and had acute and chronic GVHD. Some T cells may originate from the graft donor.

This clone was counted once. Different DNA sequences within this sample yield the same CDR3. This chain connects TRBV7-9 to TRBJ2-7; TRBD1 matches 10 bases. The CDR3 is 12 residues long. Germline V gene data show CDR1 as SEHNR and CDR2 as FQNEAQ (reference sequence). DNA of the CDR3: TGTGCCAGCAGCTCGACAGGGGGCGAGCAGTATGTC. Its translation is CASSSTGGEQYV.

J is TRBJ2-6 and V is TRBV4-3; 9 nucleotides line up with TRBD1. The CDR3 contains 19 residues. Trimming at V came to 0 bases and at J to 0 bases, leaving 6 bases not matched to a gene. Germline CDR1 is LGHNA and CDR2 is YSLEER. The CDR3 is CASSQDLDRGSSGANVLTF. In DNA, the CDR3 is TGCGCCAGCAGCCAAGATCTGGACAGGGGAAGCTCTGGGGCCAACGTCCTGACTTTC.

This clone appeared a single time. This chain joins TRBV4-1 and TRBJ2-3; D gene ambiguous. Germline CDR1 is MGHRA and CDR2 is YSYEKL. The length of the CDR3 is 17 residues. Trimming took off 2 bases at V and 2 bases at J, with 17 bases between the two ends. The DNA of the CDR3 is TGCGCCAGCAGCCAATTCGCACTTTTGATGTTCACAGATACGCAGTATTTT. This encodes CASSQFALLMFTDTQYF.

The chain combines TRBV10-3 with TRBJ2-1, with TRBD1 matching over 11 bases. The CDR3 is made up of 14 amino acids. Germline CDR1 ENHRY, CDR2 SYGVKD. The V and J ends lost 2 bases and 8 bases, in that order; junction bases with no gene match: 2. CDR3 sequence reads: CAISERTGGYEQFF. CDR3 nucleotides: TGTGCCATCAGTGAGCGGACAGGGGGCTATGAGCAGTTCTTC.

V gene TRBV7-2 combines with J gene TRBJ2-5, with 9 bases aligning to TRBD1. The CDR3 totals 17 residues. Germline CDR1 reads SGHTA; CDR2 reads FQGNSA. Losses at the gene ends were 5 bases for V and 0 bases for J; bases not matched to a gene: 10. The CDR3 protein is CASSPLWTGANQETQYF. CDR3 bases: TGTGCCAGCAGCCCCCTGTGGACAGGGGCGAACCAAGAGACCCAGTACTTC.

The chain is built from TRBV2 and TRBJ2-3; D is unresolved. Germline V gene data show CDR1 as SNHLY and CDR2 as FYNNEI. The CDR3 spans 12 residues. The V end lost 6 bases, the J end lost 1 base, and 5 bases lay between the germline ends. The CDR3 spells CASSSGTDTQYF. Written as DNA, the CDR3 is TGTGCCAGCAGCAGCGGCACAGATACGCAGTATTTT.

The chain links TRBV29-1 to TRBJ1-4, with TRBD1 matching 7 bases. J lost 7 bases, V lost 3 bases, and 5 bases had no gene match. Germline V lookup: CDR1 SQVTM, CDR2 ANQGSEA. The CDR3 is 13 amino acids. This chain's CDR3 is CSVDTGVSEKLFF. CDR3 coding DNA: TGCAGCGTTGACACAGGGGTGAGTGAAAAACTGTTTTTT.

The rearrangement uses TRBV2 and TRBJ1-1, with 8 positions matching TRBD1. Trimming took 2 bases from V and 6 from J; bases not matched to a gene: 14. There are 17 residues in the CDR3. Germline values: CDR1 SNHLY, CDR2 FYNNEI. CDR3 sequence: CASSENGGGQGMPEAFF. The CDR3 nucleotides are TGTGCCAGCAGTGAAAACGGAGGAGGACAGGGTATGCCTGAAGCTTTCTTT.

This chain's CDR3 is CASSWAGTGSAEAFF. CDR3 nucleotide sequence: TGCGCCAGCAGCTGGGCCGGGACAGGAAGCGCCGAAGCTTTCTTT. This chain joins TRBV5-1 and TRBJ1-1, with 8 bases matching TRBD1. Per the germline V gene, CDR1 is SGHRS and CDR2 is YFSETQ. The CDR3 is 15 amino acids. Trimming cost V 3 bases and J 8 bases; bases outside gene matches: 12.

The chain carries TRBV11-2 and TRBJ2-2, with D perhaps TRBD1 (6 bases). CDR1 and CDR2 (germline): SGHAT, FQNNGV. The CDR3 runs to 18 residues. The V and J ends lost 0 bases and 0 bases respectively, with 14 bases between them. This chain's CDR3 is CASSLETGSYSNTGELFF. The DNA of the CDR3 is TGTGCCAGCAGCTTAGAAACAGGGTCCTACTCGAACACCGGGGAGCTGTTTTTT.

The rearrangement uses TRBV7-6 and TRBJ2-5; D may be TRBD1 (6 bases). This CDR3 region has 14 residues. Germline V lookup: CDR1 SGHVS, CDR2 FNYEAQ. V was trimmed by 0 bases and J by 7 bases, leaving 12 bases between them. CDR3 nucleotide sequence: TGTGCCAGCAGCTTAGCGGGGGCAGGAGGGACCCAGTACTTC. Protein sequence: CASSLAGAGGTQYF. Supplemented by reference TRBV7-6 and TRBJ2-5, the full variable domain reads GAGVSQSPRYKVTKRGQDVALRCDPISGHVSLYWYRQALGQGPEFLTYFNYEAQQDKSGLPNDRFSAERPEGSISTLTIQRTEQRDSAMYRCASSLAGAGGTQYFGPGTRLLVL.

The CDR3 protein is CASSPGLAKETQYF. In DNA, the CDR3 is TGTGCCAGCAGCCCGGGACTAGCCAAAGAGACCCAGTACTTC. The chain combines TRBV11-3 with TRBJ2-5, with 9 bases that match TRBD2. CDR1 is SGHNT, CDR2 YENEEA, per germline. With 5 bases clipped from V and 3 bases from J, the junction kept 4 bases outside the gene matches. The CDR3 has 14 amino acids.

The V gene is TRBV6-1, the J gene TRBJ1-2; 9 bases line up with TRBD1. The germline V gene encodes CDR1 MNHNS and CDR2 SASEGT. V was pared by 2 bases and J by 5 bases, with 3 bases of the junction left unmatched. This CDR3 region has 14 residues. CDR3 DNA sequence: TGTGCCAGCAGTGAAAGCGGGACAGGGTATGGCTACACCTTC. Its translation is CASSESGTGYGYTF.

The chain links TRBV5-6 to TRBJ2-7; D not resolved. The CDR3 covers 12 residues. Between the trimmed V and J ends, which lost 0 bases and 7 bases, there was a span of 8 bases. The germline CDR1 and CDR2 sequences are SGHDT and YYEEEE. Here the CDR3 reads CASSLASREQYF. CDR3 coding DNA: TGTGCCAGCAGCTTGGCCTCGAGAGAGCAGTACTTC.

This chain uses TRBV30 with TRBJ2-5; a possible D gene is TRBD2 (5 bases). Germline V CDR1 and CDR2: GTSNPN, SVGIG (reference sequence). V dropped 4 bases and J dropped 4 bases, with 10 bases sitting between them. CDR3 length: 12 residues. CDR3 bases: TGTGCCTGGAAGAAGGCGGGAGAGACCCAGTACTTC. Translated, it gives CAWKKAGETQYF. Full variable domain (outside the CDR3, taken from reference TRBV30 and TRBJ2-5): SQTIHQWPATLVQPVGSPLSLECTVEGTSNPNLYWYRQAAGRGLQLLFYSVGIGQISSEVPQNLSASRPQDRQFILSSKKLLLSDSGFYLCAWKKAGETQYFGPGTRLLVL.

The rearrangement links TRBV5-4 to TRBJ1-4; no clear D gene. Trimming took 0 bases from V and 7 from J, leaving 7 bases between them. The CDR3 consists of 13 residues. Germline values: CDR1 SGHNT, CDR2 YYREEE (reference sequence). Written as DNA, the CDR3 is TGTGCCAGCAGCTTGGGTCCCGGTGAAAAACTGTTTTTT. Its translation is CASSLGPGEKLFF.

This clone has just one count. The J gene is TRBJ2-7, the V gene TRBV5-5, with TRBD2 identical over 11 bases. The CDR3 has 17 residues. V was pared by 2 bases and J by 4 bases, with 11 bases of the junction left unmatched. Germline V gene sequence: CDR1 SGHKS, CDR2 YYEKEE (reference sequence). CDR3 nucleotide sequence: TGTGCCAGCAGCTTTCTACTAGCGGGAGAAGGGGCATACGAGCAGTACGTC. The encoded protein is CASSFLLAGEGAYEQYV.

The chain recombines TRBV25-1 with TRBJ2-6, with D uncertain. V was cut by 3 bases and J by 2 bases, with 8 bases left in between. In germline, CDR1 is MGHDK, CDR2 SYGVNS. The CDR3 runs to 15 residues. DNA of the CDR3: TGTGCCAGCAGTGACAGTTTCCCTGGGGCCAACGTCCTGACTTTC. It encodes CASSDSFPGANVLTF.